This T cell receptor beta chain was recorded in a study of blood T cells in healthy people across ages. With a J-beta primer mix and a sample-barcoded 5' primer, a second PCR ran about 7 to 12 cycles. From the 5' RACE reads, TCRdb called clonotypes with MiXCR, one entry per CDR3 protein. The sample lists about 720,000 distinct CDR3 sequences, around 25% occurring once. This clonotype was detected a few times. Healthy Caucasians from Russia aged roughly 6 to 95 served as donors. These data also formed part of another study, on T cells of mothers and their children.

The sample was blood. The TCR originated in a boy between 5 and 17 years old in good health.

The CDR3 region has the DNA TGCGCCAGCAGCCAGCCGGGACTAGCGGACTACGAGCAGTACTTC. This encodes CASSQPGLADYEQYF. The chain has TRBV4-1 and TRBJ2-1, with TRBD2 matching over 11 bases. The closer fit of TRBJ2-7 to the DNA end suggests the J call may be wrong. CDR1 is MGHRA, CDR2 YSYEKL, per germline. CDR3 size: 15 residues.